This TCR beta chain derives from a study of blood T cell repertoires in COVID-19. Looking at the study overall: PBMCs, B-cell-depleted T cells, or T cells were the source of the cDNA or gDNA that made up the material.

Trimming removed 2 bases at V and 3 bases at J, with 16 bases between. CDR1 LGHNA and CDR2 YNFKEQ come from the germline V gene. The length of the CDR3 is 17 residues. Only in-frame clones appear in the TCRdb table, and some are missing; sequencing was by immunoSEQ multiplex PCR. The data show some 40,000 clones, approximately 90% seen once. This receptor was identified in a human donor in a cohort sampled during active COVID-19. The chain links TRBV4-2 to TRBJ2-2, with D tentatively TRBD2 (6 bases). The sample comprised peripheral blood. The CDR3 here is CASSQLAGQGDTGELFF. In DNA, the CDR3 is TGTGCCAGCAGCCAATTGGCGGGGCAAGGGGACACCGGGGAGCTGTTTTTT.